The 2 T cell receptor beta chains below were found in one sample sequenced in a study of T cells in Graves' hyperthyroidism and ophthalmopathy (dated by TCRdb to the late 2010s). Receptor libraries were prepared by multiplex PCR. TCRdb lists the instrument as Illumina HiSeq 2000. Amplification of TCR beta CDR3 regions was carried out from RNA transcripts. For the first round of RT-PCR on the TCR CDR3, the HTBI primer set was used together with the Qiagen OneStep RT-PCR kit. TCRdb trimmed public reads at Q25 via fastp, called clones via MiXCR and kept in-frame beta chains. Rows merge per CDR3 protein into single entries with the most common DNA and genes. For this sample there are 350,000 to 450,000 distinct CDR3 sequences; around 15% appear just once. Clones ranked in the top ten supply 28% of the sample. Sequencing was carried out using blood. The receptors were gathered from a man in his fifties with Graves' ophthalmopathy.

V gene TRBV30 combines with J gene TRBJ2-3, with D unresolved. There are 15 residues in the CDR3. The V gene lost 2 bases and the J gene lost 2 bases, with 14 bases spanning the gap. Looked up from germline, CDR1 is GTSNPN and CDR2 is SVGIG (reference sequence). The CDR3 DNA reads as TGTGCCTGGAGTCCCATAGGGCAGGTCACAGATACGCAGTATTTT. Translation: CAWSPIGQVTDTQYF.

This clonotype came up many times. The CDR3 protein is CASREVQIAGLYQETQYF. CDR3 bases: TGTGCCAGCAGGGAGGTCCAGATCGCAGGCTTGTACCAAGAGACCCAGTACTTC. The chain joins TRBV28 to TRBJ2-5, with a weak D call TRBD2 (5 bases). Germline V CDR1 and CDR2: MDHEN, SYDVKM. This CDR3 contains 18 residues. Trimming took off 6 bases at V and 0 bases at J, with 23 bases between the two ends.